The 31 T cell receptor beta chains below come from one sample, sequenced in a study of T cells in women clearing cervical HPV infection. The protocol was immunoSEQ multiplex PCR, while the TCRdb copy is restricted to in-frame clones and leaves out a portion. The sample data list under 45,000 clones. The sample consisted of blood buffy coat. The receptors here all came from a woman between 18 and 70 years old with a cervical HPV16 infection that either progressed to CIN3+ or cleared (not recorded which).

About this clone itself: The CDR3 extends 3 residues past the end of the read, so its final part is completed from the germline J gene. The chain combines TRBV5-1 with TRBJ1-2; TRBD1 matches 8 bases. V dropped 0 bases and J dropped 2; count of bases not matched to a gene: 3. The CDR3 loop spans 15 amino acids. The germline CDR1 and CDR2 sequences are SGHRS and YFSETQ. The CDR3 reads CASSLGQGLNYGYTF. The sequenced CDR3 bases are TGCGCCAGCAGCTTGGGACAGGGGTTGAACTATGGC.

In regard to this clone: The read finishes 3 residues shy of the CDR3 end, and the germline J gene is used to complete it. V usage is TRBV5-4 and J usage is TRBJ2-5; the match to TRBD1 covers 7 bases. This CDR3 region has 15 residues. Trimming removed 4 bases from V and 2 bases from J; junction bases left unmatched: 8. Germline lookup yields CDR1 SGHNT and CDR2 YYREEE (reference sequence). The CDR3: CASSKQGSLQETQYF. The CDR3 DNA, read in part, is TGTGCCAGCAGCAAACAGGGGTCTCTTCAAGAGACC.

Concerning this clone: The read ends 3 residues shy of where the CDR3 ends; the end is completed using the germline J gene. This rearrangement joins TRBV7-9 to TRBJ1-4; possible D gene TRBD1, 5 bases. Deletions cut 5 bases from V and 5 bases from J, with 12 bases between. The CDR3 has 14 residues. CDR1 and CDR2 (germline): SEHNR, FQNEAQ (reference sequence). The covered CDR3 bases are TGTGCCAGCAGCAGTGGGGGGGGAAATGAAAAA. Its translation: CASSSGGGNEK. The entire CDR3 reads CASSSGGGNEKLFF.

About this clone: The read comes to an end 3 residues before the CDR3 does, leaving the germline J gene to fill in the end. The genes are TRBV2 and TRBJ1-3, with D uncertain. This CDR3 contains 14 residues. Trimming took 7 bases from V and 4 from J, leaving 14 bases between them. The germline gives CDR1 SNHLY, CDR2 FYNNEI. CDR3 loop: CASNWREAGNTIYF. The sequenced CDR3 bases are TGTGCCAGCAATTGGCGGGAGGCAGGAAACACC.

For this clone: The CDR3 end is not reached by the read, which stops 3 residues before it; the germline J gene fills it in. The V and J genes are TRBV5-1 and TRBJ2-5; 8 bases map to TRBD2. The germline V gene encodes CDR1 SGHRS and CDR2 YFSETQ. V lost 0 bases and J lost 4; bases outside the gene matches: 8. This CDR3 is 16 amino acids long. Partial CDR3 DNA: TGCGCCAGCAGCTTGGACACCGGGGGGGCGAGAGAGACC. It is translated as CASSLDTGGARET. The whole CDR3 sequence reads CASSLDTGGARETQYF.

Note on this clone: The CDR3 end falls 3 residues outside the read, so it is completed with the germline J gene. The genes are TRBV20-1 and TRBJ1-1; 8 nucleotides agree with TRBD1. In germline, CDR1 is DFQATT, CDR2 SNEGSKA (reference sequence). CDR3 length: 13 amino acids. V shed 6 bases, J shed 3 bases, and the junction held 6 bases outside the gene matches. The CDR3 loop reads CSATGTGDTEAFF. The sequenced part of the CDR3 DNA is TGCAGTGCCACCGGGACAGGCGACACTGAA.

Details on this clone: The CDR3 end lies 3 residues beyond the end of the read and is filled in from the germline J gene. V is TRBV14 and J is TRBJ2-7; 7 bases line up with TRBD2. Germline-derived CDR1 and CDR2 are SGHDN and FVKESK. V was clipped by 4 bases and J by 3 bases; unmatched bases: 3. The CDR3 contains 13 residues. Partial CDR3 DNA: TGTGCCAGCAGCCCGTGGGGGGGCTACGAG. Protein: CASSPWGGYE. From start to end, the CDR3 is CASSPWGGYEQYF.

On this clone: The read terminates 3 residues ahead of where the CDR3 ends, so the germline J gene completes it. The V gene is TRBV6-2 or TRBV6-3, the J gene TRBJ1-5; D might be TRBD1 (5 bases). The CDR3 runs to 15 residues. CDR1 MNHEY and CDR2 SVGEGT come from the germline V gene. The ends were cut back, 5 bases at V and 4 bases at J, with 15 bases in the middle. The CDR3 loop is CASSTGGWGNQPQHF. The part of the CDR3 DNA that was read is TGTGCCAGCAGTACGGGGGGGTGGGGGAATCAGCCC.

Concerning this clone: The read is 3 residues too short to cover the CDR3 end, so that end is filled in from the germline J gene. This chain connects TRBV29-1 to TRBJ1-5; a possible D gene is TRBD1 (6 bases). Germline values: CDR1 SQVTM, CDR2 ANQGSEA. The V end was cut by 6 bases, the J end by 4 bases, with 10 bases between. The CDR3 runs 12 residues. The part of the CDR3 DNA that was read is TGCAGCGTGAGGCAGGGGAATCAGCCC. Translated: CSVRQGNQP. Given in full, the CDR3 is CSVRQGNQPQHF.

As to this clone: The read comes to an end 3 residues before the CDR3 does, leaving the germline J gene to fill in the end. The gene calls are TRBV4-1 and TRBJ2-3; D is ambiguous. The CDR3 has 16 amino acids. Germline V gene data show CDR1 as MGHRA and CDR2 as YSYEKL. V lost 3 bases and J 4 bases, leaving 17 bases between the germline ends. The CDR3: CASSQFPPPSADTQYF. The DNA read from the CDR3 is TGCGCCAGCAGCCAGTTCCCCCCTCCGTCGGCAGATACG.

Points on this clone: Coverage ceases 3 residues before the CDR3 finishes, and the germline J gene fills in the end. The V and J genes are TRBV7-8 and TRBJ2-6; D is ambiguous. The CDR3 runs 16 residues. Per germline, CDR1 SGHVS and CDR2 FQNEAQ. Trimming shortened V by 1 base and J by 2 bases, and 9 bases separated the two germline ends. This chain's CDR3 is CASSLGQNPGANVLTF. The DNA read from the CDR3 is TGTGCCAGCAGCTTAGGTCAGAACCCTGGGGCCAACGTC. Complete variable domain (other parts from reference TRBV7-8 and TRBJ2-6): GAGVSQSPRYKVAKRGQDVALRCDPISGHVSLFWYQQALGQGPEFLTYFQNEAQLDKSGLPSDRFFAERPEGSVSTLKIQRTQQEDSAVYLCASSLGQNPGANVLTFGAGSRLTVL.

About this clone: Read sequence stops 3 residues before the CDR3 end, and the germline J gene provides the missing end. This sequence joins TRBV11-2 and TRBJ2-7, with 11 bases lining up with TRBD2. Trimming cost V 4 bases and J 3 bases; bases outside gene matches: 5. The CDR3 covers 15 residues. CDR1 SGHAT and CDR2 FQNNGV come from the germline V gene. The covered CDR3 bases are TGTGCCAGCAGCTCCGGGACTAGCGGATACTACGAG. Residues: CASSSGTSGYYE. The entire CDR3 sequence reads CASSSGTSGYYEQYF.

In regard to this clone: The read finishes 3 residues shy of the CDR3 end, and the germline J gene is used to complete it. The chain couples TRBV5-4 to TRBJ1-6; TRBD1 matches at 8 bases. CDR1 is SGHNT and CDR2 is YYREEE in the germline V gene (reference sequence). Trimming took 1 base from V and 7 from J; bases not matched to a gene: 1. The CDR3 covers 14 residues. CDR3 residues: CASSLRQGNSPLHF. Incomplete CDR3 DNA: TGTGCCAGCAGCTTGAGACAGGGGAATTCACCC.

Points on this clone: The read stops 3 residues short of the end of the CDR3; the missing end is completed from the germline J gene. V is TRBV14 and J is TRBJ2-1; TRBD1 is a possible D gene (5 bases). Trimming shortened V by 3 bases and J by 0 bases, and 9 bases separated the two germline ends. Germline CDR1 is SGHDN and CDR2 is FVKESK. The CDR3 contains 15 residues. The CDR3 sequence: CASSQGLSSYNEQFF. CDR3 DNA (partial): TGTGCCAGCAGCCAGGGGCTGAGCTCCTACAATGAG.

Concerning this clone itself: The missing CDR3 end, 3 residues past where the read stops, is filled in from the germline J gene. The rearrangement links TRBV7-8 to TRBJ1-2; 10 positions match TRBD1. Germline V gene sequence: CDR1 SGHVS, CDR2 FQNEAQ. V shed 4 bases and J 7 bases; nucleotides not matched to a gene: 6. The CDR3 loop spans 14 amino acids. CDR3 DNA, as far as it was read: TGTGCCAGCAGCTCCTTGGACAGGGGGGGTGGC. The encoded protein is CASSSLDRGGG. The complete CDR3 sequence is CASSSLDRGGGYTF.

Note on this clone: The read finishes 3 residues shy of the CDR3 end, and the germline J gene is used to complete it. The chain joins TRBV14 to TRBJ2-7, with TRBD1 identical over 11 bases. The CDR3 extends over 18 amino acids. Germline V gives CDR1 SGHDN, CDR2 FVKESK. Trimming cost V 3 bases and J 5 bases; bases outside gene matches: 15. The covered CDR3 bases are TGTGCCAGCAGCCAGGAAGATGGGTGGGACAGGGGGACGGACGAG. Its protein product is CASSQEDGWDRGTDE. The full CDR3 protein reads CASSQEDGWDRGTDEQYF.

As concerns this clone: The observed sequence ends 3 residues before the CDR3 terminus, with the missing tail filled in from the germline J gene. The chain carries TRBV7-6 and TRBJ2-1; no clear D gene. The CDR3 sequence is 14 residues long. The V and J ends lost 3 bases and 7 bases respectively, with 13 bases between them. Germline CDR1 and CDR2: SGHVS and FNYEAQ. The CDR3 DNA, read in part, is TGTGCCAGCAGCTTCCCGGGTAGTAGTAATGAG. Amino acids: CASSFPGSSNE. The complete CDR3 protein is CASSFPGSSNEQFF.

Note on this clone: Read sequence stops 3 residues before the CDR3 end, and the germline J gene provides the missing end. This chain uses TRBV30 with TRBJ1-6; tentative D call: TRBD1 (5 bases). This CDR3 is built from 17 residues. Trimming removed 0 bases at V and 0 bases at J, with 12 bases between. From germline, CDR1 is GTSNPN and CDR2 SVGIG (reference sequence). The CDR3 bases that were read are TGTGCCTGGAGTGTCGCGGGGCCTCTCTCCTATAATTCACCC. Amino acid sequence: CAWSVAGPLSYNSP. The CDR3 reads in full as CAWSVAGPLSYNSPLHF.

Worth noting for this clone: The read ends 3 residues shy of where the CDR3 ends; the end is completed using the germline J gene. The chain couples TRBV7-3 to TRBJ2-7; the match to TRBD2 covers 14 bases. V trimming: 4 bases; J trimming: 4 bases; junction bases outside the gene matches: 9. The CDR3 length is 17 residues. Germline assignment: CDR1 SGHTA and CDR2 FQGTGA. CDR3 DNA (partial): TGTGCCAGCAGCTCCCGACTAGCGGGGGGGCGGAATTACGAG. This sequence encodes CASSSRLAGGRNYE. The whole CDR3 sequence reads CASSSRLAGGRNYEQYF.

In regard to this clone: From the germline J gene comes the end of the CDR3, since the read stops 3 residues before it. The V and J genes are TRBV10-3 and TRBJ2-1; 12 nucleotides align to TRBD2. The V gene's germline CDR1 is ENHRY and CDR2 SYGVKD. CDR3 length equals 18 residues. Trimming at V came to 8 bases and at J to 8 bases, leaving 19 bases not matched to a gene. The sequenced part of the CDR3 DNA is TGTGCCATCCTTCGGGCCGACCCGCTAGCGGGGGGGCGGGATGAG. Amino acid sequence: CAILRADPLAGGRDE. The entire CDR3 sequence reads CAILRADPLAGGRDEQFF.

In the case of this clone: The read terminates 3 residues before the CDR3 end, so the remaining end is supplied by the germline J gene. V and J are TRBV5-1 and TRBJ1-4; no firm D call. The CDR3 loop spans 14 amino acids. V gave up 0 bases and J gave up 8 bases, with 11 bases separating them. Germline V gene lookup returns CDR1 SGHRS and CDR2 YFSETQ. The sequenced part of the CDR3 DNA is TGCGCCAGCAGCTTGGGTCAAGGGTTGGAAAAA. It yields the protein CASSLGQGLEK. The whole CDR3 sequence reads CASSLGQGLEKLFF.

With regard to this clone: The read ends 3 residues before the CDR3 terminus; that terminus is restored from the germline J gene. The chain employs TRBV5-1 and TRBJ2-3; a weak D match, TRBD1 (6 bases). V shed 4 bases and J shed 5 bases, with 17 bases lying between them. The germline gives CDR1 SGHRS, CDR2 YFSETQ. This CDR3 has 15 residues. The CDR3 spells CASSPGGPQGDTQYF. The covered CDR3 bases are TGCGCCAGCAGCCCTGGGGGCCCCCAGGGAGATACG.

As for this clone: The read finishes 3 residues shy of the CDR3 end, and the germline J gene is used to complete it. The V call is TRBV30, the J call TRBJ1-6, with D unresolved. Germline V lookup: CDR1 GTSNPN, CDR2 SVGIG (reference sequence). The V gene lost 4 bases and the J gene lost 7 bases, with 20 bases spanning the gap. The CDR3 runs 16 residues. Partial CDR3 DNA: TGTGCCTGGACCCTCCGATCGATTAGTAAGAATTCACCC. Encoded protein: CAWTLRSISKNSP. The entire CDR3 protein is CAWTLRSISKNSPLHF.

Worth noting for this clone: The CDR3 end falls 3 residues outside the read, so it is completed with the germline J gene. The chain carries TRBV20-1 and TRBJ2-3, with D possibly being TRBD2 (6 bases). This CDR3 spans 14 amino acids. The germline V gene encodes CDR1 DFQATT and CDR2 SNEGSKA (reference sequence). Trimming cost V 5 bases and J 5 bases, with 17 bases left between them. The CDR3 region is CSALGTPSGDTQYF. Incomplete CDR3 DNA: TGCAGTGCTCTCGGGACTCCCTCGGGAGATACG.

A word on this clone: The CDR3 extends 3 residues past the end of the read, so its final part is completed from the germline J gene. V is TRBV6-1 and J is TRBJ2-5; 14 nucleotides line up with TRBD2. With V trimmed by 4 bases and J by 6 bases, 7 bases remained unmatched. The CDR3 is 16 amino acids. Germline CDR1 is MNHNS and CDR2 is SASEGT. CDR3 bases read: TGTGCCAGCAGTGCCGGACTAGCGGGGGGAACGAAGACC. This gives the protein CASSAGLAGGTKT. The whole CDR3 reads CASSAGLAGGTKTQYF.

Concerning this clone itself: The read ends 3 residues shy of where the CDR3 ends; the end is completed using the germline J gene. This chain connects TRBV11-2 to TRBJ1-2; tentative D call: TRBD1 (5 bases). The germline CDR1 and CDR2 sequences are SGHAT and FQNNGV. The CDR3 covers 12 residues. This CDR3 is CASSYTGVGYTF. Partial CDR3 DNA: TGTGCCAGCAGTTATACAGGAGTCGGC.

A note on this clone: The CDR3 end is not reached by the read, which stops 3 residues before it; the germline J gene fills it in. The chain recombines TRBV5-8 with TRBJ2-1; tentative D call: TRBD2 (5 bases). Trimming took 4 bases from V and 9 from J, leaving 11 bases between them. The CDR3 totals 12 residues. Looked up from germline, CDR1 is SGHTS and CDR2 is YDEGEE. The sequenced CDR3 bases are TGTGCCAGCAGCGCGCTTCGGGGTGAG. Protein: CASSALRGE. Given in full, the CDR3 is CASSALRGEQFF.

Details on this clone: The CDR3 goes on 3 residues after the read ends, and that part is filled in from the germline J gene. This rearrangement joins TRBV20-1 to TRBJ1-3; D is unclear. In germline, CDR1 is DFQATT, CDR2 SNEGSKA (reference sequence). Trimming stripped 1 base from V and 8 bases from J, with 6 bases between. CDR3 size: 11 residues. The CDR3 loop reads CSARVVDTIYF. The sequenced part of the CDR3 DNA is TGCAGTGCTAGAGTCGTAGACACC.

Remarks on this clone: The read finishes 3 residues shy of the CDR3 end, and the germline J gene is used to complete it. The sample has other DNA sequences that encode this CDR3 too. The rearrangement uses TRBV2 and TRBJ2-5, with D perhaps TRBD1 (5 bases). Germline V CDR1 and CDR2: SNHLY, FYNNEI. CDR3 length equals 14 residues. Trimming pared 3 bases from V and 2 bases from J, leaving 10 bases between. CDR3: CASSDLQGQETQYF. Partial CDR3 DNA: TGTGCCAGCAGTGATCTGCAGGGACAAGAGACC.

As to this clone: The read halts 3 residues ahead of the CDR3 end, with the missing end drawn from the germline J gene. This chain joins TRBV6-1 and TRBJ1-5, with D possibly being TRBD1 (5 bases). The germline gives CDR1 MNHNS, CDR2 SASEGT. The CDR3 is made up of 15 amino acids. V shed 0 bases and J shed 0 bases, with 6 bases lying between them. The CDR3 is CASSEAQGSNQPQHF. CDR3 bases read: TGTGCCAGCAGTGAAGCGCAGGGTAGCAATCAGCCC.

A remark on this clone: The read ends 3 residues shy of where the CDR3 ends; the end is completed using the germline J gene. The rearrangement links TRBV6-4 to TRBJ2-2; TRBD1 agrees at 7 bases. The CDR3 runs to 15 residues. Trimming took 2 bases from V and 1 from J; bases not matched to a gene: 1. Germline V gene sequence: CDR1 MRHNA, CDR2 SNTAGT. The CDR3 loop is CASSDQGVNTGELFF. The sequenced CDR3 bases are TGTGCCAGCAGTGACCAGGGGGTGAACACCGGGGAG.